This TCR beta chain is drawn from a study of OX40 agonist ivuxolimab in advanced cancers. The wider study: Averaging about 60 years in age, with a range of roughly 20 to 90, the cohort was 82.7% male. Prior anti-PD-1, anti-PD-L1 or anti-CTLA-4 therapy did not bar entry, and 40% had some.

Germline values: CDR1 LNHDA, CDR2 SQIVND (reference sequence). The J segment lost 12 bases and the V segment lost 8 bases, leaving 4 bases of the junction unmatched. This CDR3 region has 10 residues. Method: immunoSEQ multiplex PCR; TCRdb's copy keeps in-frame clones and lacks some. The table shows just under 60,000 clones, with approximately 90% occurring only once. Systemic immunosuppression or a history of autoimmune disease excluded patients. Sequencing was performed on CD4+ or CD8+ T cells sorted from blood, taken in a trial of the OX40 agonist ivuxolimab. The V gene is TRBV19, the J gene TRBJ1-5, with TRBD1 matching 7 bases. This TCR was sampled from an adult with an advanced solid tumor such as melanoma, head and neck, liver or kidney cancer. The CDR3 region is CASGQGVQHF. The CDR3 bases are TGTGCCAGTGGTCAGGGGGTCCAGCATTTT.